This T cell receptor (beta chain) was identified during a study of shared clonotypes between healthy human individuals. Data came from immunoSEQ multiplex PCR; TCRdb stores just in-frame clones and leaves some out. The sample has fewer than 600,000 clones, around 78% seen once. The germline V gene has CDR1 LGHNA and CDR2 YSLEER. Trimming cost V 0 bases and J 6 bases, with 16 bases left between them. The CDR3 contains 16 residues. Many counts were recorded for this clone. The genes are TRBV4-3 and TRBJ2-3; no reliable D call. The source of this sequence is a woman aged 40 to 50 in good health. Some clones in this sample may be carry-over from other donors' samples. The sample taken for sequencing was PBMCs. CDR3 residues: CASSQEGRSLIDTQYF. DNA for the CDR3: TGCGCCAGCAGCCAAGAAGGCAGGAGTCTAATTGATACGCAGTATTTT.